This T cell receptor beta chain appears in the sequencing data of a study of blood T cell repertoires in COVID-19. Study-wide background: The cDNA or gDNA used as material had been derived from T cells, B-cell-depleted T cells, or PBMCs.

CDR3 size: 15 residues. CDR1 and CDR2 (germline): MNHEY, SVGAGI. The V gene end was trimmed by 6 bases and the J gene end by 6 bases; junction bases not matched to a gene: 9. Profiling relied on immunoSEQ multiplex PCR, and the TCRdb table lists in-frame clones only, not all of them. The sample yields under 250,000 clones, roughly 80% seen once. Participant age was roughly 18 to 95 years, and participants resided in fewer than 25 US areas. The genes are TRBV6-5 and TRBJ2-3; TRBD1 aligns across 10 bases. Sequencing input: PBMCs or T cells enriched from blood (not recorded which). The receptor's source is a man in his sixties who had recovered from COVID-19. CDR3 in amino acids: CASRRDRGQGDTQYF. The CDR3 DNA reads TGTGCCAGCAGAAGAGACAGGGGGCAGGGGGATACGCAGTATTTT.